This T cell receptor (beta chain) was captured by sequencing in a study of beta chain features in type 1 diabetes. As to this clone: Its antigen is unidentified. The same CDR3 can be traced to other DNA sequences in this sample.

The sequenced template was cDNA made from the entire isolated RNA. Repertoires were generated with immunoSEQ multiplex PCR, while TCRdb's copy carries only in-frame clones and drops some. In the table there are 450,000 to 550,000 clones, 30% of which are singletons. Study results and caveats: Patients with Type 1 diabetes showed moderately but significantly shorter TCRB CDR3s in all four CD4+ subsets.

The CDR3 sequence is 12 residues long. Germline V lookup: CDR1 GTSNPN, CDR2 SVGIG (reference sequence). Trimming removed 1 base from V and 8 bases from J, with 9 bases in between. The sequence derives from a man aged 18 to 30 in good health. V and J are TRBV30 and TRBJ2-4, with D unresolved. Sequenced input: naive CD4+ T cells from blood. CDR3 in amino acids: CAWSAGRDIQYF. The CDR3 nucleotides read TGTGCCTGGAGTGCCGGACGTGACATTCAGTACTTC.